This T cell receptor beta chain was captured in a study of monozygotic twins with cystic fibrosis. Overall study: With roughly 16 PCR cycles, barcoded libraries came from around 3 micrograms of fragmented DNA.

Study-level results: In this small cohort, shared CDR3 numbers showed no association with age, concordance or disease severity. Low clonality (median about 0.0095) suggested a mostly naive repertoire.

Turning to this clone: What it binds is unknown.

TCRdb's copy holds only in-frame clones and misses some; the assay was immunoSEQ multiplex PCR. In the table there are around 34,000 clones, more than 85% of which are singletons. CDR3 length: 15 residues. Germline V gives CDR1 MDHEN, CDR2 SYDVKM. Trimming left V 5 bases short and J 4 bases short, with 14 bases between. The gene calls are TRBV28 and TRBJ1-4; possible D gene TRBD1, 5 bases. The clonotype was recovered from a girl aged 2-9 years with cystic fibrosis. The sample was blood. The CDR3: CASSLTGAGNEKLFF. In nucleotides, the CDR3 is TGTGCCAGCAGTCTAACTGGGGCAGGTAATGAAAAACTGTTTTTT.